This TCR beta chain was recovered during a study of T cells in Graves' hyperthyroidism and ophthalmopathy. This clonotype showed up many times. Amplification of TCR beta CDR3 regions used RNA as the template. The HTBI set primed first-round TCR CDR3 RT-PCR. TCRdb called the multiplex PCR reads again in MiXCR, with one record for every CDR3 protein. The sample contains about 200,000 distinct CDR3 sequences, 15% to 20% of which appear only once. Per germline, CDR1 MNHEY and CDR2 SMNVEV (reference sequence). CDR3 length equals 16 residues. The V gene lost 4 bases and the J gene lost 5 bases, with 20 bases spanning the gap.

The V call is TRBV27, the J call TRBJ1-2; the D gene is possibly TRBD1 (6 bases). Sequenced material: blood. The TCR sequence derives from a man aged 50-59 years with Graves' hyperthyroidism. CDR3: CASSYGARGEVYGYTF. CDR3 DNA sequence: TGTGCCAGCAGTTATGGGGCTAGGGGGGAAGTTTATGGCTACACCTTC.